These T cell receptor beta chains were read from a single sample in a study of CD8 T cells in ankylosing spondylitis. TCRdb reprocessed the 5' RACE reads via MiXCR and lists one record per CDR3 protein. The table lists approximately 25,000 distinct CDR3 sequences, around 16% of them singletons. Sample: blood. Every receptor here comes from a male donor with ankylosing spondylitis or in good health (not recorded which). CDR3s include the opening cysteine and the closing phenylalanine or tryptophan. D genes are given only for firm matches. The size entry is marked missing in some rows and otherwise reads once, few, many or a size class.

d_gene	v_gene	abundance	j_gene	CDR3aa	CDR3nt
-	TRBV29-1	many	TRBJ2-5	CSVGGLAIQETQYF	TGCAGCGTTGGGGGCCTAGCGATACAAGAGACCCAGTACTTC
-	TRBV7-2	-	TRBJ2-7	CASSRVARINEQYF	TGTGCCAGCAGCCGAGTGGCCAGGATTAACGAGCAGTACTTC
TRBD1	TRBV5-5	many	TRBJ2-1	CASSFQGAAYNEQFF	TGTGCCAGCAGCTTTCAGGGGGCCGCCTACAATGAGCAGTTCTTC
TRBD2	TRBV7-2	-	TRBJ2-7	CASSPGGGFSYEQYF	TGTGCCAGCAGCCCCGGCGGGGGTTTCTCCTACGAGCAGTACTTC
TRBD1	TRBV29-1	many	TRBJ2-7	CSVGTGTGYEQYF	TGCAGCGTGGGGACAGGGACGGGCTACGAGCAGTACTTC
TRBD2	TRBV10-3	few	TRBJ2-1	CAISVTTSGRAGYNEQFF	TGTGCCATCAGTGTAACGACTAGCGGGAGGGCAGGGTACAATGAGCAGTTCTTC
-	TRBV2	-	TRBJ1-1	CASSEARRAEAFF	TGTGCCAGCAGTGAAGCGCGAAGGGCTGAAGCTTTCTTT
TRBD1	TRBV25-1	few	TRBJ2-7	CASRTQTGDHEQYF	TGTGCCAGCAGGACCCAGACAGGGGACCACGAGCAGTACTTC
-	TRBV20-1	few	TRBJ2-2	CSATPITNTGELFF	TGCAGTGCAACACCTATAACGAACACCGGGGAGCTGTTTTTT
-	TRBV7-2	-	TRBJ2-1	CASSLDVVLEQFF	TGTGCCAGCAGCTTAGATGTAGTCCTTGAGCAGTTCTTC
TRBD1	TRBV7-9	once	TRBJ2-7	CASSARDRDHYEQYF	TGTGCCAGCAGCGCCCGGGACAGGGATCACTACGAGCAGTACTTC
-	TRBV10-3	few	TRBJ2-1	CAISDPKVYNEQFF	TGTGCCATCAGTGACCCGAAGGTCTACAATGAGCAGTTCTTC
-	TRBV20-1	many	TRBJ1-1	CSARETDWLTEAFF	TGCAGTGCTAGAGAAACGGATTGGCTCACTGAAGCTTTCTTT
TRBD2	TRBV28	-	TRBJ2-1	CASSSTSGGLNEQFF	TGTGCCAGCAGCTCCACTAGCGGGGGATTGAATGAGCAGTTCTTC
TRBD1	TRBV6-2/TRBV6-3	-	TRBJ2-7	CASSPRTLGQGNEQYF	TGTGCCAGCAGTCCTCGTACCCTGGGACAGGGCAACGAGCAGTACTTC
-	TRBV27	-	TRBJ2-3	CASTPLGSTDTQYF	TGTGCCAGCACCCCACTGGGGAGCACAGATACGCAGTATTTT
-	TRBV12-3/TRBV12-4	medium-sized	TRBJ2-3	CASSFRGADTQYF	TGTGCCAGCAGTTTCAGGGGAGCCGATACGCAGTATTTT
-	TRBV27	many	TRBJ2-7	CASSGGKGPYEQYF	TGTGCCAGCAGCGGCGGGAAGGGACCCTACGAGCAGTACTTC
-	TRBV6-6	-	TRBJ2-1	CASSPYYNEQFF	TGTGCCAGCAGTCCTTACTACAATGAGCAGTTCTTC
-	TRBV7-9	many	TRBJ2-2	CASSPTGRNTGELFF	TGTGCCAGCAGCCCAACAGGGAGGAACACCGGGGAGCTGTTTTTT
-	TRBV7-3	many	TRBJ1-1	CASSSQVGTEAFF	TGTGCCAGCAGCTCCCAAGTCGGGACTGAAGCTTTCTTT
TRBD2	TRBV29-1	many	TRBJ2-3	CSGSPSGNTDTQYF	TGCAGCGGAAGCCCTAGCGGGAACACAGATACGCAGTATTTT
-	TRBV14	-	TRBJ2-2	CASSQGFAGELFF	TGTGCCAGCAGCCAAGGCTTCGCCGGGGAGCTGTTTTTT
-	TRBV10-3	many	TRBJ2-3	CAIRSTQYASDTQYF	TGTGCCATCAGAAGTACACAGTACGCATCAGATACGCAGTATTTT
-	TRBV5-1	many	TRBJ1-1	CASSWTRDTEAFF	TGCGCCAGCAGCTGGACTAGGGACACTGAAGCTTTCTTT
-	TRBV12-3/TRBV12-4	few	TRBJ2-1	CASRRREYEQFF	TGTGCCAGCAGGCGCCGGGAGTACGAGCAGTTCTTC
-	TRBV7-2	many	TRBJ2-3	CASSLAEATDTQYF	TGTGCCAGCAGCTTAGCAGAAGCAACAGATACGCAGTATTTT
-	TRBV13	hyperexpanded	TRBJ1-1	CASSLIPNTEAFF	TGTGCCAGCAGCTTAATTCCGAACACTGAAGCTTTCTTT
-	TRBV6-1	-	TRBJ2-2	CASSEAEAGELFF	TGTGCCAGCAGTGAGGCCGAGGCCGGGGAGCTGTTTTTT
-	TRBV12-3/TRBV12-4	-	TRBJ2-3	CASSLGTGSTDTQYF	TGTGCCAGCAGTTTGGGGACTGGAAGCACAGATACGCAGTATTTT
-	TRBV7-3	many	TRBJ1-1	CASSRDRNTEAFF	TGTGCCAGCAGCCGGGACCGGAACACTGAAGCTTTCTTT
-	TRBV11-1	many	TRBJ2-3	CASSLDRGPDTQYF	TGTGCCAGCAGCTTAGACCGGGGGCCAGATACGCAGTATTTT
-	TRBV12-3/TRBV12-4	few	TRBJ2-2	CASSSGQITGELFF	TGTGCCAGCAGTTCCGGACAGATCACCGGGGAGCTGTTTTTT
-	TRBV4-2	-	TRBJ1-1	CASSQDSLGTEAFF	TGTGCCAGCAGCCAAGATTCCTTGGGCACTGAAGCTTTCTTT
TRBD2	TRBV7-6	many	TRBJ2-1	CASSFSGRAAQQFF	TGTGCCAGCAGCTTTAGCGGGAGGGCCGCACAGCAGTTCTTC
-	TRBV20-1	few	TRBJ2-5	CSARGGRAWETQYF	TGCAGTGCTAGGGGGGGCAGGGCTTGGGAGACCCAGTACTTC
-	TRBV10-3	-	TRBJ2-2	CAIRDPRANTGELFF	TGTGCCATCAGGGATCCCAGAGCGAACACCGGGGAGCTGTTTTTT
-	TRBV5-4	-	TRBJ2-2	CASRAGTRNTGELFF	TGTGCCAGCAGGGCCGGGACGAGGAACACCGGGGAGCTGTTTTTT
TRBD2	TRBV5-5	few	TRBJ2-1	CATTTLAGVNNEQFF	TGTGCCACCACCACTCTAGCGGGAGTTAACAATGAGCAGTTCTTC
TRBD1	TRBV10-3	-	TRBJ2-4	CAISADRENIQYF	TGTGCCATCAGTGCGGACAGGGAAAACATTCAGTACTTC
TRBD1	TRBV2	-	TRBJ2-3	CASSYGTGQGTDTQYF	TGTGCCAGCAGCTACGGGACAGGGCAGGGCACAGATACGCAGTATTTT
TRBD2	TRBV5-5	-	TRBJ2-1	CASSLALLAGGRPPYNEQFF	TGTGCCAGCAGCTTGGCCCTACTAGCGGGAGGTCGCCCCCCTTACAATGAGCAGTTCTTC
-	TRBV4-3	many	TRBJ2-1	CASSRRVGNEQFF	TGCGCCAGCAGCCGCAGGGTGGGAAATGAGCAGTTCTTC
-	TRBV29-1	-	TRBJ2-3	CSVEGVSGSTDTQYF	TGCAGCGTTGAAGGGGTATCCGGAAGCACAGATACGCAGTATTTT
TRBD2	TRBV20-1	many	TRBJ2-5	CSARDQAAGGETQYF	TGCAGTGCTAGAGATCAAGCCGCGGGGGGAGAGACCCAGTACTTC
-	TRBV12-3/TRBV12-4	many	TRBJ1-2	CASSLFANYGYTF	TGTGCCAGCAGTTTATTTGCTAACTATGGCTACACCTTC
-	TRBV2	-	TRBJ1-4	CASSMGHLNEKLFF	TGTGCCAGCTCTATGGGACATCTCAATGAAAAACTGTTTTTT
TRBD1	TRBV18	-	TRBJ2-3	CASSPIRKGALTDTQYF	TGTGCCAGCTCCCCTATACGAAAGGGGGCGCTTACAGATACGCAGTATTTT
TRBD1	TRBV7-9	many	TRBJ2-1	CASSPPPGQGFYNEQFF	TGTGCCAGCAGTCCTCCTCCGGGACAGGGATTCTACAATGAGCAGTTCTTC
-	TRBV7-2	-	TRBJ2-7	CASSLARGYSYEQYF	TGTGCCAGCAGCTTAGCTCGAGGGTACTCCTACGAGCAGTACTTC
-	TRBV5-1	many	TRBJ2-3	CASSLASAGGTDTQYF	TGCGCCAGCAGCTTGGCGTCAGCTGGGGGAACAGATACGCAGTATTTT